This note documents a single T cell receptor (beta chain) sequence. Antigen unknown. Germline V lookup: CDR1 SGHVS, CDR2 FQNEAQ. The length of the CDR3 is 16 residues. The V and J ends lost 1 base and 7 bases, in that order; junction bases with no gene match: 12. The data were obtained in a study of T-cell reconstitution after alpha-beta-depleted transplantation in children. Overall study results and limits: In patients about two months after transplant, alpha-beta T cells reportedly arose from several hundred expanded graft clones. The study traced high day-60 TCRbeta diversity in some patients to surviving recipient T cells and thymic progenitors. The main origin of T-cell counts and diversity one year after transplant was newly produced T cells.

Researchers prepared the TCRbeta library using unique molecular identifiers, the study reports. TCRdb redid the calling of the PCR reads with MiXCR, one entry per CDR3 protein. The repertoire holds fewer than 750,000 distinct CDR3 sequences, 25% to 30% seen once, with about a third in the top ten. This material consisted of PBMCs, taken before TCRalphabeta/CD19-depleted stem cell transplant. V is TRBV7-8 and J is TRBJ2-7; TRBD2 matches 8 bases. This clonotype was sampled from a boy under three years old with Wiskott-Aldrich syndrome, due to receive a stem cell transplant. The CDR3 nucleotides are TGTGCCAGCAGCTTAGGAAGACCGGGACTAGGGTATGAGCAGTACTTC. This translates into CASSLGRPGLGYEQYF.